Following are 27 T cell receptor beta chains from one sample sequenced in a study of molecular identifiers for immune sequencing clone quantification (dated by TCRdb to between 2017 and 2018). Libraries were constructed by PCR. The instrument given in TCRdb is Illumina MiSeq. TCRdb's own reprocessing of the public reads used fastp at Q25 and MiXCR and kept productive beta chains. Under each unique CDR3 protein, matching rows form one entry showing the most common genes and DNA. This sample lists about 19,000 distinct CDR3 sequences; 20% to 25% were detected once. About 6% of the sample rests with the top ten. The source material was naive CD8+ T cells from blood, with Jurkat cell RNA spiked in. The cell subset or site label for this specimen denotes: FACS-sorted CD8+CD4-CCR7+CD45RA+ naive T cells. These receptors were obtained from a human donor in good health. Some libraries in this study had Jurkat cell RNA spiked in.

At least ten counts were recorded for this clonotype. The CDR3, as DNA: TGCGCCAGCAGCCCGTGGACTAGCGGGACCTCTGGGGCCAACGTCCTGACTTTC. Translated, it gives CASSPWTSGTSGANVLTF. This chain joins TRBV4-3 and TRBJ2-6, with 12 bases identical to TRBD2. With V trimmed by 4 bases and J by 0 bases, 4 bases remained unmatched. Germline loops: CDR1 LGHNA, CDR2 YSLEER. This CDR3 contains 18 residues.

Notes on this clonotype: This may stem from a read error, because a much larger clone lies one nucleotide away. The V and J genes are TRBV14 and TRBJ1-1, with D possibly matching TRBD1 (6 bases). Germline V gives CDR1 SGHDN, CDR2 FVKESK. The CDR3 runs to 13 residues. The CDR3 DNA sequence: TGTGCCAGCAGCCAATTCGGGGGCACTGAAACTTTCTTT. Its translation is CASSQFGGTETFF.

In its sample, this clonotype ranks as medium-sized. The V and J genes are TRBV9 and TRBJ2-2; D is ambiguous. Deletions cut 3 bases from V and 7 bases from J, with 7 bases between. In germline, CDR1 is SGDLS, CDR2 YYNGEE. This CDR3 region has 12 residues. CDR3 nucleotide sequence: TGTGCCAGCAGCGAGGGTGTCGGGGAGCTGTTTTTT. It yields the protein CASSEGVGELFF.

Comments on this clonotype: This may stem from a read error, because a much larger clone lies one nucleotide away. The chain uses TRBV29-1 and TRBJ2-7; TRBD2 matches at 7 bases. This CDR3 contains 14 residues. Germline CDR1 is SQVTM and CDR2 is ANQGSEA. The CDR3 DNA sequence: TGCTGCGTCCCCGGCGGGAGTTCGCTCTACGAGCAGTACTTC. Translated, it gives CCVPGGSSLYEQYF.

This clonotype was seen at least ten times. The chain employs TRBV20-1 and TRBJ2-4, with 15 bases lining up with TRBD2. V lost 5 bases, J lost 0 bases, and 11 bases stayed unmatched. The CDR3 is made up of 19 amino acids. Germline V gives CDR1 DFQATT, CDR2 SNEGSKA (reference sequence). The CDR3 sequence: CSAPRTSGRASLAKNIQYF. DNA for the CDR3: TGCAGTGCTCCCCGGACTAGCGGGAGGGCCTCTCTAGCCAAAAACATTCAGTACTTC.

In this sample, this clonotype turned up a few times. The junction does not match germline at one end; this may be a read error. The J gene is TRBJ2-7, the V gene TRBV28, with 7 bases that match TRBD1. Germline V gene data show CDR1 as MDHEN and CDR2 as SYDVKM. The CDR3 length is 14 residues. The CDR3 DNA follows: TGTGCCAGTAGTTTAACAGGGGCGCCTTACGAGCAGTACTTC. Its protein is CASSLTGAPYEQYF.

Concerning this clonotype itself: A much larger clone is a single base away; this may be a read error. The chain is built from TRBV12-3 or TRBV12-4 and TRBJ2-6; D unclear. This CDR3 comprises 12 residues. The CDR3 DNA is TGTGCCGGCAGTCTGCGTGCCAACGTCCTGACTTTC. Its translation: CAGSLRANVLTF.

This clonotype was observed at least ten times. The chain is built from TRBV6-5 and TRBJ2-1; 7 bases are shared with TRBD2. The CDR3 is 14 residues long. The germline V gene has CDR1 MNHEY and CDR2 SVGAGI. Trimming at V came to 5 bases and at J to 4 bases, leaving 5 bases not matched to a gene. CDR3: CASSTGGGYNEQFF. CDR3 nucleotide sequence: TGTGCCAGCAGTACTGGGGGGGGGTACAATGAGCAGTTCTTC.

The gene calls are TRBV4-3 and TRBJ2-5; D possibly corresponds to TRBD1 (6 bases). V lost 3 bases, J lost 5 bases, and 13 bases lay in between. The length of the CDR3 is 14 residues. Germline assignment: CDR1 LGHNA and CDR2 YSLEER. This CDR3 is CASSQSQGWETQYF. CDR3 sequence (DNA): TGCGCCAGCAGCCAGTCACAGGGTTGGGAGACCCAGTACTTC.

This clonotype was counted at least ten times. This chain links TRBV20-1 with TRBJ2-5; TRBD2 matches 9 bases. The CDR3 consists of 16 residues. CDR1 is DFQATT, CDR2 SNEGSKA, per germline (reference sequence). The V and J ends lost 4 bases and 2 bases, in that order; junction bases with no gene match: 11. The CDR3 DNA reads TGCAGTGCTAACCTACTCAGCGGGAGGATGCAAGAGACCCAGTACTTC. The encoded protein is CSANLLSGRMQETQYF.

The chain employs TRBV20-1 and TRBJ2-7; 9 bases match TRBD1. This CDR3 is 14 amino acids long. CDR1 and CDR2 from the germline V gene are DFQATT and SNEGSKA (reference sequence). Germline trimming cut 5 bases from V and 2 bases from J; bases unmatched to any gene: 7. CDR3 DNA: TGCAGTGCTCCGCCCGGGACAGGGCCCTACGAGCAGTACTTC. The encoded protein is CSAPPGTGPYEQYF.

A single count supports this clonotype. This sequence joins TRBV12-3 or TRBV12-4 and TRBJ2-7, with D perhaps given as TRBD1 or TRBD2 (5 bases each). V was trimmed by 6 bases and J by 7 bases, leaving 13 bases between them. The CDR3 length is 12 residues. The CDR3 bases are TGTGCCAGCAGCCCCGGGGCTGGAGAGCAGTACTTC. Amino acids: CASSPGAGEQYF.

This clonotype came up many times. V usage is TRBV28 and J usage is TRBJ1-5; D is unclear. This CDR3 has 9 residues. The V end was cut by 11 bases, the J end by 10 bases, with 9 bases between. Per the germline V gene, CDR1 is MDHEN and CDR2 is SYDVKM. In DNA form, the CDR3 reads TGTGCCGAAGGAAATCCCCAGCATTTT. It specifies CAEGNPQHF.

This clonotype was observed at least ten times. The chain links TRBV5-1 to TRBJ2-5, with 7 bases lining up with TRBD2. V was pared by 3 bases and J by 2 bases, with 4 bases of the junction left unmatched. Germline values: CDR1 SGHRS, CDR2 YFSETQ. CDR3 length: 14 amino acids. CDR3 residues: CASSYGGDQETQYF. In DNA form, the CDR3 reads TGCGCCAGCAGCTATGGGGGGGATCAAGAGACCCAGTACTTC.

This sequence joins TRBV12-3 or TRBV12-4 and TRBJ2-3; unclear D gene. The CDR3 length is 11 residues. Between the trimmed V and J ends, which lost 6 bases and 3 bases, there was a span of 4 bases. This chain's CDR3 is CASSYTDTQYF. The CDR3 DNA reads as TGTGCCAGCAGCTATACAGATACGCAGTATTTT.

This clonotype was detected many times. The chain is built from TRBV9 and TRBJ2-1, with 10 bases that match TRBD1. The germline V gene encodes CDR1 SGDLS and CDR2 YYNGEE. The CDR3 runs 15 residues. Trimming took 3 bases from V and 10 from J; bases not matched to a gene: 10. The CDR3 protein is CASSAYGTGVAEQFF. The CDR3, as DNA: TGTGCCAGCAGCGCCTACGGGACAGGGGTGGCCGAGCAGTTCTTC.

Regarding this clonotype: The germline gene is not matched at one end of the junction; a read error may be the cause. The V gene is TRBV9, the J gene TRBJ2-3; TRBD2 might be the D (5 bases). The germline gives CDR1 SGDLS, CDR2 YYNGEE. The CDR3 sequence is 16 residues long. The CDR3 loop is CASSVDGVPSTDTQCF. DNA for the CDR3: TGTGCCAGCAGCGTAGATGGAGTCCCTAGCACAGATACGCAGTGTTTT.

In this sample, this clonotype turned up once. A read error is possible here, since a much larger clone lies one base away. This chain links TRBV7-6 with TRBJ2-4; D is ambiguous. The ends were cut back, 3 bases at V and 6 bases at J, with 9 bases in the middle. Germline CDR1 and CDR2: SGHVS and FNYEAQ. The CDR3 consists of 13 residues. Written as DNA, the CDR3 is TGTGCCAGCAGCTTCATAAACGGAAACATTCAGTACTTC. Amino acids: CASSFINGNIQYF.

This clonotype was found many times. The chain couples TRBV29-1 to TRBJ2-1; the D is unclear. The CDR3 has 10 amino acids. Germline values: CDR1 SQVTM, CDR2 ANQGSEA. Between the trimmed V and J ends, which lost 4 bases and 6 bases, there was a span of 4 bases. The DNA for the CDR3 is TGCAGCGTTGGAAGCAATGAGCAGTTCTTC. Protein product: CSVGSNEQFF.

This clonotype was seen a single time. No conserved phenylalanine or tryptophan is present at the end of the CDR3, so a read error is the likely explanation. V is TRBV10-2 and J is TRBJ1-1; D is possibly TRBD1 (6 bases). Trimming removed 10 bases from V and 9 bases from J, with 18 bases in between. The CDR3 spans 12 residues. Germline CDR1 is WSHSY and CDR2 is SAAADI. The CDR3 DNA reads TGCGCCACCTCATCCCGGGACATACAAGCTTTCTTA. It encodes CATSSRDIQAFL.

This clonotype occurred a few times. Given a much more abundant clone one base away, this may be a read error. The chain carries TRBV12-3 or TRBV12-4 and TRBJ2-2; D possibly corresponds to TRBD1 (6 bases). V lost 5 bases and J 8 bases, leaving 9 bases between the germline ends. The CDR3 has 12 amino acids. CDR3 in amino acids: CASSNTGGELFF. CDR3 bases: TGTGCCAGCAGTAATACAGGGGGGGAGCTGTTTTTT.

On this clonotype: A much larger clone lies one base from this, so it may be a read error. V usage is TRBV12-3 or TRBV12-4 and J usage is TRBJ1-1; D gene uncertain. V was cut by 5 bases and J by 4 bases, with 11 bases left in between. This CDR3 is built from 13 residues. The CDR3 coding sequence is TGTGCCAGCAGTGTACTGGGCGGCACTGAAGCTTTCTTT. As protein: CASSVLGGTEAFF.

The genes are TRBV5-6 and TRBJ1-5; TRBD1 agrees at 7 bases. CDR3 size: 16 residues. After removal of 0 bases from V and 0 bases from J, the junction contained 3 bases not matched to a gene. Germline CDR1 is SGHDT and CDR2 is YYEEEE. In nucleotides, the CDR3 is TGTGCCAGCAGCTTGGGGACAGGCTATAGCAATCAGCCCCAGCATTTT. Translating it yields CASSLGTGYSNQPQHF.

This clonotype showed up many times. The CDR3 nucleotides are TGTGCCATCAGTGAGCCGCGGACAGGGAAAGCTTTCTTT. This translates into CAISEPRTGKAFF. This rearrangement joins TRBV10-3 to TRBJ1-1; TRBD1 aligns across 8 bases. V dropped 2 bases and J dropped 9; count of bases not matched to a gene: 5. Per germline, CDR1 ENHRY and CDR2 SYGVKD. This CDR3 contains 13 residues.

By its share, this clonotype is medium-sized. The rearrangement joins TRBV6-2 or TRBV6-3 to TRBJ1-1; D unresolved. The germline gives CDR1 MNHEY, CDR2 SVGEGT. This CDR3 is built from 13 residues. Trimming stripped 5 bases from V and 2 bases from J, with 9 bases between. Written as DNA, the CDR3 is TGTGCCAGCAGTAACCCGGGAAACACTGAAGCTTTCTTT. The encoded protein is CASSNPGNTEAFF.

The sample holds many counts of this clonotype. The CDR3 is CASRLGTFEGHEQYF. Here the CDR3 DNA reads TGTGCCAGCAGATTGGGAACCTTTGAAGGGCACGAGCAGTACTTC. V and J are TRBV2 and TRBJ2-7, with D uncertain. CDR3 length: 15 amino acids. The germline CDR1 and CDR2 sequences are SNHLY and FYNNEI. Trimming removed 6 bases at V and 5 bases at J, with 20 bases between.

The chain couples TRBV5-6 to TRBJ2-1, with D possibly being TRBD2 (6 bases). Germline CDR1 SGHDT, CDR2 YYEEEE. V lost 2 bases and J lost 4, with 10 bases in between. This CDR3 spans 14 amino acids. CDR3 loop: CASSFPSEYNEQFF. CDR3 DNA: TGTGCCAGCAGCTTCCCTAGCGAGTACAATGAGCAGTTCTTC.